The 18 T cell receptor beta chains below were found in one sample sequenced in a study of control samples from healthy donors and cancer patients. TCRdb keeps only in-frame clones here, not all; method: immunoSEQ multiplex PCR. The sample has approximately 82,000 clones, 80% to 95% seen once. The specimen sequenced was PBMCs. The receptors stem from a woman aged 35 to 49 with lung cancer.

The CDR3 region has the DNA TGTGCCAGCACTCAGACAGGGGCTGAAGCTTTCTTT. It yields the protein CASTQTGAEAFF. The V gene is TRBV2, the J gene TRBJ1-1, with 8 nucleotides matching TRBD1. Trimming cost V 7 bases and J 6 bases; bases outside gene matches: 4. There are 12 residues in the CDR3. CDR1 SNHLY and CDR2 FYNNEI come from the germline V gene.

The rearrangement uses TRBV10-3 and TRBJ2-2; D not certain. CDR3 size: 14 residues. The germline V gene encodes CDR1 ENHRY and CDR2 SYGVKD. Deletions cut 4 bases from V and 4 bases from J, with 10 bases between. The CDR3 nucleotides are TGTGCCATCAGTGGTTTTATGACCACCGGGGAGCTGTTTTTT. Translating it yields CAISGFMTTGELFF.

The V call is TRBV6-2 or TRBV6-3, the J call TRBJ1-1; D not certain. The CDR3 has 15 residues. V lost 2 bases, J lost 0 bases, and 10 bases lay in between. Germline CDR1 and CDR2: MNHEY and SVGEGT. The chain's CDR3 is CASSYTSGMNTEAFF. Here the CDR3 DNA reads TGTGCCAGCAGTTACACCAGCGGCATGAACACTGAAGCTTTCTTT.

The chain employs TRBV6-5 and TRBJ2-1, with 9 positions matching TRBD1. Germline V gene lookup returns CDR1 MNHEY and CDR2 SVGAGI. V lost 9 bases, J lost 7 bases, and 7 bases stayed unmatched. CDR3 length: 13 amino acids. CDR3 bases: TGTGCCAGTCTCCGGACAGGGGCAAATGAGCAGTTCTTC. The encoded protein is CASLRTGANEQFF.

The CDR3: CASRRQGSTDTQYF. The CDR3 nucleotides read TGTGCCAGCAGACGACAGGGAAGCACAGATACGCAGTATTTT. The chain is built from TRBV28 and TRBJ2-3; 7 bases match TRBD1. V gave up 6 bases and J gave up 0 bases; unmatched junction bases: 3. Germline V lookup: CDR1 MDHEN, CDR2 SYDVKM. The CDR3 loop spans 14 amino acids.

The chain couples TRBV19 to TRBJ1-1; no reliable D call. Germline assignment: CDR1 LNHDA and CDR2 SQIVND (reference sequence). Trimming pared 4 bases from V and 4 bases from J, leaving 10 bases between. The CDR3 is 13 residues long. The CDR3 sequence is CASSTTPPTEAFF. CDR3 sequence (DNA): TGTGCCAGTAGTACCACCCCCCCCACTGAAGCTTTCTTT.

The chain uses TRBV18 and TRBJ1-5; D uncertain. The germline V gene has CDR1 KGHSH and CDR2 LQKENI. This CDR3 region has 15 residues. Trimming pared 2 bases from V and 4 bases from J, leaving 12 bases between. In DNA, the CDR3 is TGTGCCAGCTCACCAGAGGAGGTACTTAATCAGCCCCAGCATTTT. Residues: CASSPEEVLNQPQHF.

The chain couples TRBV7-9 to TRBJ1-2, with a tentative D call TRBD1 (6 bases). V was pared by 5 bases and J by 4 bases, with 11 bases between. CDR3 length: 13 amino acids. CDR1 and CDR2 (germline): SEHNR, FQNEAQ (reference sequence). The CDR3 DNA sequence: TGTGCCAGCAGCCTCGGACAGATCTATGGCTACACCTTC. It translates to CASSLGQIYGYTF.

The V gene is TRBV2, the J gene TRBJ1-4; D remains unclear. Germline V gene sequence: CDR1 SNHLY, CDR2 FYNNEI. There are 12 residues in the CDR3. V lost 6 bases and J lost 4, with 6 bases in between. In DNA, the CDR3 is TGTGCCAGCAGGGAATTTAATGAAAAACTGTTTTTT. It codes for CASREFNEKLFF. Complete variable domain (other parts from reference TRBV2 and TRBJ1-4): EPEVTQTPSHQVTQMGQEVILRCVPISNHLYFYWYRQILGQKVEFLVSFYNNEISEKSEIFDDQFSVERPDGSNFTLKIRSTKLEDSAMYFCASREFNEKLFFGSGTQLSVL.

The chain links TRBV19 to TRBJ2-7; D tentatively fits TRBD1 or TRBD2 (5 bases each). Germline lookup yields CDR1 LNHDA and CDR2 SQIVND (reference sequence). The CDR3 runs 15 residues. Trimming left V 5 bases short and J 3 bases short, with 17 bases between. DNA of the CDR3: TGTGCCAGTAGTCCCGGATGGGGGATCAACTACGAGCAGTACTTC. The encoded protein is CASSPGWGINYEQYF.

This chain joins TRBV24-1 and TRBJ2-3; a weak D match, TRBD1 (6 bases). The V gene lost 10 bases and the J gene lost 4 bases, with 11 bases spanning the gap. The CDR3 sequence is 12 residues long. In germline, CDR1 is KGHDR, CDR2 SFDVKD. The CDR3: CATGDIPDTQYF. DNA for the CDR3: TGTGCCACGGGGGACATACCAGATACGCAGTATTTT.

The chain carries TRBV19 and TRBJ2-5; the D is unclear. Between the trimmed V and J ends, which lost 7 bases and 2 bases, there was a span of 17 bases. Germline CDR1 LNHDA, CDR2 SQIVND (reference sequence). The CDR3 covers 15 residues. DNA of the CDR3: TGTGCCAGTACTCCCCAACACCGCCCACAAGAGACCCAGTACTTC. Encoded protein: CASTPQHRPQETQYF.

This chain uses TRBV7-9 with TRBJ1-4; D ambiguous. Trimming stripped 2 bases from V and 0 bases from J, with 7 bases between. The CDR3 loop spans 15 amino acids. Looked up from germline, CDR1 is SEHNR and CDR2 is FQNEAQ (reference sequence). The CDR3 reads CASSLFGATNEKLFF. The DNA for the CDR3 is TGTGCCAGCAGCTTATTCGGTGCAACTAATGAAAAACTGTTTTTT.

This chain links TRBV18 with TRBJ1-3; D uncertain. The CDR3 extends over 16 amino acids. The germline gives CDR1 KGHSH, CDR2 LQKENI. V was clipped by 2 bases and J by 8 bases, with 19 bases between them. Here the CDR3 reads CASSPKSLPASDTIYF. In DNA form, the CDR3 reads TGTGCCAGCTCACCAAAATCCTTGCCCGCTTCGGACACCATATATTTT. Full variable domain (outside the CDR3, taken from reference TRBV18 and TRBJ1-3): NAGVMQNPRHLVRRRGQEARLRCSPMKGHSHVYWYRQLPEEGLKFMVYLQKENIIDESGMPKERFSAEFPKEGPSILRIQQVVRGDSAAYFCASSPKSLPASDTIYFGEGSWLTVV.

V is TRBV4-1 and J is TRBJ1-3; the D is unclear. Trimming shortened V by 4 bases and J by 3 bases, and 25 bases separated the two germline ends. The CDR3 contains 19 residues. Germline CDR1 reads MGHRA; CDR2 reads YSYEKL. The CDR3 bases are TGCGCCAGCAGCCGTGCTCCGAGCAAGGGTTTCTCAGATGGAAACACCATATATTTT. Translation gives CASSRAPSKGFSDGNTIYF.

The rearrangement joins TRBV7-8 to TRBJ2-1, with 9 bases matching TRBD1. The CDR3 has 16 residues. V shed 6 bases and J 1 base; nucleotides not matched to a gene: 7. From germline, CDR1 is SGHVS and CDR2 FQNEAQ. Written as DNA, the CDR3 is TGTGCCAGCAGTTCCACCGGGACAGGGTCCTACAATGAGCAGTTCTTC. It is translated as CASSSTGTGSYNEQFF.

The V call is TRBV7-2, the J call TRBJ2-1; weak D call: TRBD1 (5 bases). V was pared by 1 base and J by 1 base, with 8 bases between. Germline CDR1 reads SGHTA; CDR2 reads FQGNSA. This CDR3 has 15 amino acids. The CDR3, as DNA: TGTGCCAGCAGCTTAGGGCCAGGGTCCTACAATGAGCAGTTCTTC. It yields the protein CASSLGPGSYNEQFF.

The V and J genes are TRBV6-1 and TRBJ2-7, with D hard to call. There are 12 residues in the CDR3. CDR1 is MNHNS, CDR2 SASEGT, per germline. V was shortened by 3 bases and J by 3 bases, with 6 bases between the two germline ends. The CDR3 region has the DNA TGTGCCAGCAGTGATACGGGCTACGAGCAGTACTTC. It is translated as CASSDTGYEQYF.